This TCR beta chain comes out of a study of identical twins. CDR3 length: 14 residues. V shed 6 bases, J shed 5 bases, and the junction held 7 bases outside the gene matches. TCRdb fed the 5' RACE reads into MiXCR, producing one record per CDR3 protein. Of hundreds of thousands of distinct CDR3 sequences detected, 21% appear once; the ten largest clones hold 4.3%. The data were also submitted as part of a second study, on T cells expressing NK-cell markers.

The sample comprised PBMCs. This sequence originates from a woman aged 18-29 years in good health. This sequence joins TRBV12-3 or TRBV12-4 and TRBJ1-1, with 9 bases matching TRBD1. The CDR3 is CASRPTGGPTEAFF. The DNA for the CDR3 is TGTGCCAGCAGGCCCACAGGGGGCCCGACTGAAGCTTTCTTT.